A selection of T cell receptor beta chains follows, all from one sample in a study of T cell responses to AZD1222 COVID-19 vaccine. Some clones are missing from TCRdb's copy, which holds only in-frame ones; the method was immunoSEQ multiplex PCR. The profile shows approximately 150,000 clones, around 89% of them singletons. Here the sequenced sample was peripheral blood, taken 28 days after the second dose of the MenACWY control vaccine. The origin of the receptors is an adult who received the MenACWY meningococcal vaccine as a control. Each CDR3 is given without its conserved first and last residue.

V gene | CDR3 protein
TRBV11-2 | ASSLGQGATEAF
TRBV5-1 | ASSMVAGVLGGDIQY
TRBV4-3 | ASSQNPGQETQY
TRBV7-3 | ASSPGDSYGYT
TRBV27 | ASSLSRLAGANEQF
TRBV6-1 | ASSEPRQKRGELNTQY
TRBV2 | ASSERTGTTEAF
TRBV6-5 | ASSYLGPSSGNTIY
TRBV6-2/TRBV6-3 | ASSYPSGRTRITDTQY
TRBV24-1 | ATSEGGRTDTQY
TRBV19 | ASRSTAGVGTGELF
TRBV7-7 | ASSFSENTEAF
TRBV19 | ASSIDRVPGANVLT
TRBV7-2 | ASSLPGSGNIQY
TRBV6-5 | ASSRDRVPGGYT
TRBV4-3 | ASSPLGLAGDEQF
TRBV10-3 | AISTPTSGTNEQF
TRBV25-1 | ASSLNRDEEKLF
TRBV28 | ASSSSLGDQPQH
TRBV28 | ASSLWGQGTYT